A selection of T cell receptor beta chains follows, all from one sample in a study of cytotoxic CD8 clonotypes in ibrutinib-treated CLL. The assay was immunoSEQ multiplex PCR, and TCRdb's table has in-frame clones only and misses some. Among 150,000 or so clones listed, approximately 77% were seen once. The starting material was PBMCs, obtained after 12 months of ibrutinib treatment. The source is a human donor with chronic lymphocytic leukemia. Both conserved end residues are part of each CDR3. Fields, in order: clone size, D gene, V gene, CDR3 length, J gene, CDR3 protein, CDR3 DNA. D genes are given only for firm matches. Rows give clone size only sometimes, using once, few, many, or a class for an expanded clone.

few	-	TRBV5-1	13	TRBJ2-2	CASSLTTLGELFF	TGCGCCAGCAGCTTGACTACGCTCGGGGAGCTGTTTTTT
-	-	TRBV6-5	14	TRBJ2-5	CASSPVDSQETQYF	TGTGCCAGCAGCCCGGTGGACAGCCAAGAGACCCAGTACTTC
-	-	TRBV28	13	TRBJ1-2	CASRADRSNGYTF	TGTGCCAGCAGGGCAGACAGGAGTAATGGCTACACCTTC
-	-	TRBV9	12	TRBJ1-2	CASSVGNYGYTF	TGTGCCAGCAGCGTAGGGAACTATGGCTACACCTTC
-	-	TRBV11-2	17	TRBJ2-3	CASSFPMEGQNTDTQYF	TGTGCCAGCAGCTTCCCCATGGAGGGGCAAAACACAGATACGCAGTATTTT
-	-	TRBV27	13	TRBJ2-7	CASSFDSSYEQYF	TGTGCCAGCAGTTTCGACAGCTCCTACGAGCAGTACTTC
-	-	TRBV29-1	12	TRBJ1-2	CSVARGGYGYTF	TGCAGCGTTGCTAGGGGCGGCTATGGCTACACCTTC
-	-	TRBV28	15	TRBJ1-5	CASGGGGTSNQPQHF	TGTGCCAGCGGAGGGGGGGGTACGAGCAATCAGCCCCAGCATTTT
once	-	TRBV5-1	16	TRBJ1-1	CASSLADVGVNTEAFF	TGCGCCAGCAGCTTGGCGGACGTGGGCGTAAACACTGAAGCTTTCTTT
-	-	TRBV7-2	15	TRBJ2-7	CASRPGTRLLNEQYF	TGTGCCAGCAGGCCCGGAACTCGTCTCCTAAACGAGCAGTACTTC
once	-	TRBV12-5	15	TRBJ1-1	CASGLVLGGNTEAFF	TGTGCTAGTGGTTTGGTCTTAGGGGGTAACACTGAAGCTTTCTTT
-	-	TRBV28	15	TRBJ2-7	CASSPTPQSSYEQYF	TGTGCCAGCAGCCCCACCCCACAGAGCTCCTACGAGCAGTACTTC
-	-	TRBV6-4	13	TRBJ1-1	CASSGGEATEAFF	TGTGCCAGCAGCGGGGGTGAGGCCACTGAAGCTTTCTTT
-	-	TRBV6-5	15	TRBJ2-7	CASRGRPSSSYEQYF	TGTGCCAGCAGGGGGCGACCGAGCAGCTCCTACGAGCAGTACTTC
-	-	TRBV4-1	16	TRBJ2-3	CASSPISVLATDTQYF	TGCGCCAGCAGCCCAATTAGCGTTTTGGCCACAGATACGCAGTATTTT
-	TRBD2	TRBV25-1	17	TRBJ2-1	CASSLGGTSGRGYEQFF	TGTGCCAGCAGTTTAGGAGGGACTAGCGGGAGGGGCTATGAGCAGTTCTTC
-	TRBD1	TRBV28	12	TRBJ1-2	CASGGDRAGYTF	TGTGCCAGCGGGGGGGACAGGGCGGGCTACACCTTC
-	-	TRBV30	14	TRBJ1-1	CAWSEGMQNTEAFF	TGTGCCTGGAGTGAAGGAATGCAGAACACTGAAGCTTTCTTT
-	-	TRBV30	10	TRBJ2-5	CAWLSETQYF	TGTGCCTGGTTGAGTGAGACCCAGTACTTC
-	TRBD1	TRBV19	14	TRBJ2-3	CASSMARGQDTQYF	TGTGCCAGTAGTATGGCCAGGGGGCAAGATACGCAGTATTTT
-	-	TRBV5-1	15	TRBJ1-5	CASSLWGGKDQPQHF	TGCGCCAGCAGCTTGTGGGGGGGAAAGGATCAGCCCCAGCATTTT
few	-	TRBV5-1	13	TRBJ1-1	CASSLVSSGEAFF	TGCGCCAGCAGCTTGGTATCATCTGGTGAAGCTTTCTTT
-	TRBD2	TRBV5-1	15	TRBJ2-1	CASSGGLAGYNEQFF	TGCGCCAGCAGCGGGGGACTAGCGGGCTACAATGAGCAGTTCTTC
once	TRBD1	TRBV5-3	19	TRBJ2-7	CARSLAGQGTLLAGCEQYF	TGTGCCAGAAGCTTGGCGGGACAGGGTACGCTTTTGGCCGGTTGCGAGCAGTACTTC
-	-	TRBV5-6	15	TRBJ2-3	CASSPLERIADTQYF	TGTGCCAGCAGCCCACTTGAAAGGATAGCAGATACGCAGTATTTT
-	-	TRBV2	17	TRBJ2-6	CASSEFGGRSGANVLTF	TGTGCCAGCAGTGAATTCGGGGGGCGGTCTGGGGCCAACGTCCTGACTTTC
-	-	TRBV19	15	TRBJ1-5	CASSIVRGGNQPQHF	TGTGCCAGTAGTATAGTGCGGGGTGGCAATCAGCCCCAGCATTTT
-	-	TRBV4-2	14	TRBJ1-5	CASSPTGSNQPQHF	TGTGCCAGCAGCCCCACGGGGAGCAATCAGCCCCAGCATTTT
-	TRBD1	TRBV5-1	15	TRBJ2-3	CASSIGTGSTDTQYF	TGCGCCAGCAGCATAGGGACAGGGAGCACAGATACGCAGTATTTT
-	TRBD1	TRBV10-3	15	TRBJ2-7	CAIREWDRGAYEQYF	TGTGCCATCAGAGAATGGGACAGGGGGGCCTACGAGCAGTACTTC
once	-	TRBV6-6	13	TRBJ2-7	CASGTGTYLEQYF	TGTGCCAGCGGAACCGGGACATACCTCGAGCAGTACTTC
-	-	TRBV5-6	15	TRBJ2-3	CASSPRPREADTQYF	TGTGCCAGCAGCCCTCGCCCGAGGGAGGCAGATACGCAGTATTTT
-	TRBD1	TRBV19	14	TRBJ2-7	CASSTTGGSYEQYF	TGTGCCAGTAGTACAACAGGGGGCTCCTACGAGCAGTACTTC
-	-	TRBV30	12	TRBJ2-7	CAWSIQGYEQYF	TGTGCCTGGAGTATACAGGGCTACGAGCAGTACTTC
-	-	TRBV28	13	TRBJ1-2	CATTGRMNYGYTF	TGTGCCACCACGGGCAGAATGAACTATGGCTACACCTTC
-	-	TRBV19	13	TRBJ2-7	CASSIVTTREQYF	TGTGCCAGTAGTATAGTCACTACTCGCGAGCAGTACTTC
-	-	TRBV27	14	TRBJ2-7	CASSWTSPGDEQYF	TGTGCCAGCAGTTGGACGTCCCCGGGAGACGAGCAGTACTTC
-	-	TRBV2	12	TRBJ2-2	CASSEGPGELFF	TGTGCCAGCAGTGAAGGGCCCGGGGAGCTGTTTTTT
-	TRBD2	TRBV5-8	14	TRBJ2-3	CASRPAGNTDTQYF	TGTGCCAGCAGACCAGCGGGGAACACAGATACGCAGTATTTT
-	-	TRBV4-3	16	TRBJ2-6	CASSRNLVSGANVLTF	TGCGCCAGCAGCCGGAACTTGGTCTCTGGGGCCAACGTCCTGACTTTC
-	TRBD1	TRBV6-1	15	TRBJ1-5	CASGQGAYSNQPQHF	TGTGCCAGCGGACAGGGGGCTTATAGCAATCAGCCCCAGCATTTT
-	-	TRBV1	13	TRBJ1-2	CTSSHPGGTGYTF	TGCACCAGCAGCCACCCTGGGGGAACGGGCTACACCTTC
once	-	TRBV7-9	15	TRBJ1-5	CASSLGTFSNQPQHF	TGTGCCAGCAGCCTTGGGACATTTAGCAATCAGCCCCAGCATTTT
-	TRBD2	TRBV27	15	TRBJ2-7	CASRSLAGGTYEQYF	TGTGCCAGCAGGTCTCTAGCGGGGGGTACCTACGAGCAGTACTTC
-	TRBD1	TRBV13	15	TRBJ1-2	CASSTIDRGNYGYTF	TGTGCCAGCAGCACCATAGACAGGGGCAACTATGGCTACACCTTC
-	-	TRBV7-9	17	TRBJ2-7	CASINWGHSPRSYEQYF	TGTGCCAGCATCAACTGGGGGCACAGCCCCCGATCGTACGAGCAGTACTTC
-	TRBD1	TRBV5-1	18	TRBJ1-3	CASSFFGGQGAAGNTIYF	TGCGCCAGCAGCTTTTTTGGGGGACAGGGGGCAGCAGGAAACACCATATATTTT
-	-	TRBV7-2	13	TRBJ1-1	CASSSRVGTEAFF	TGTGCCAGCAGCTCAAGGGTTGGAACTGAAGCTTTCTTT
-	-	TRBV9	11	TRBJ2-3	CASSVADTQYF	TGTGCCAGCAGCGTCGCAGATACGCAGTATTTT
-	TRBD2	TRBV9	14	TRBJ2-5	CASSPGLAWETQYF	TGTGCCAGCAGCCCGGGACTAGCTTGGGAGACCCAGTACTTC